The entry below describes one T cell receptor beta chain. A multiplex PCR was run with 60 Vbeta primers and 13 Jbeta primers. The repertoire was sequenced with immunoSEQ multiplex PCR; TCRdb's copy has only in-frame clones and lacks some. The sample includes about 160,000 clones, almost 80% of them seen just once. The CDR3 is 13 residues long. Germline loops: CDR1 SGHRS, CDR2 YFSETQ. The ends were cut back, 4 bases at V and 0 bases at J, with 6 bases in the middle. The data derive from a study of cytomegalovirus exposure and HLA in healthy donors. The J gene is TRBJ2-3, the V gene TRBV5-1; D is uncertain. The sequence was collected from a woman between 50 and 59 years old in good health and CMV-seronegative. The material sequenced was PBMCs. The chain's CDR3 is CASSQTSTDTQYF. CDR3 nucleotides: TGCGCCAGCAGCCAAACTAGCACAGATACGCAGTATTTT.